The clone carrying this T cell receptor (beta chain) was observed a handful of times. The target antigen is unknown. V shed 4 bases and J shed 0 bases, with 19 bases lying between them. In germline, CDR1 is SQVTM, CDR2 ANQGSEA. This CDR3 has 18 amino acids. The data derive from a study of beta chain features in type 1 diabetes. Study in general: Examination covered fewer than 110 million sorted cells spanning all samples.

The authors reverse transcribed all of the isolated RNA, so sequencing captured expressed TCRB transcripts. Profiling relied on immunoSEQ multiplex PCR, and the TCRdb table lists in-frame clones only, not all of them. The sample lists 100,000 to 150,000 clones; roughly 15% were seen once. Study-level points and caveats: People with Type 1 diabetes carried modestly yet significantly shorter TCRB CDR3s in all four CD4+ subsets.

Sequenced material: central memory CD4+ T cells from blood. The clonotype was recovered from a man aged 30 to 45 with type 1 diabetes. V is TRBV29-1 and J is TRBJ2-6, with D possibly matching TRBD1 (6 bases). CDR3 region: CSVAISGTLISGANVLTF. The CDR3 region has the DNA TGCAGCGTTGCGATCTCCGGGACACTAATCTCTGGGGCCAACGTCCTGACTTTC. Full variable domain (rest looked up from reference TRBV29-1 and TRBJ2-6): SAVISQKPSRDICQRGTSLTIQCQVDSQVTMMFWYRQQPGQSLTLIATANQGSEATYESGFVIDKFPISRPNLTFSTLTVSNMSPEDSSIYLCSVAISGTLISGANVLTFGAGSRLTVL.